A single sample is the source of the 2 T cell receptor beta chains below, sequenced in a study of T cells in Graves' hyperthyroidism and ophthalmopathy. The investigators amplified TCR beta CDR3 regions from RNA transcripts. Initially, a first-round RT-PCR of the TCR CDR3 employed the HTBI primer set. Via MiXCR, TCRdb re-called the multiplex PCR reads, giving one row per CDR3 protein. The table includes about 520,000 distinct CDR3 sequences, around 22% detected once. The sequenced sample consisted of blood. The origin of the receptors is a woman in her thirties with Graves' ophthalmopathy.

This clonotype was picked up many times. The chain carries TRBV5-1 and TRBJ1-1, with D uncertain. The CDR3 is made up of 15 amino acids. Per the germline V gene, CDR1 is SGHRS and CDR2 is YFSETQ. V was shortened by 0 bases and J by 0 bases, with 9 bases between the two germline ends. The CDR3 is CASSLAGRVNTEAFF. The CDR3 bases are TGCGCCAGCAGCTTGGCGGGCCGCGTGAACACTGAAGCTTTCTTT.

The sample holds a few counts of this clonotype. The chain recombines TRBV4-1 with TRBJ1-2; tentative D call: TRBD1 (6 bases). Trimming left V 2 bases short and J 8 bases short, with 18 bases between. Germline-derived CDR1 and CDR2 are MGHRA and YSYEKL. This CDR3 contains 15 residues. The DNA for the CDR3 is TGCGCCAGCAGCCAATTCGGTGCGGGGGCGAGCGGCTACACCTTC. The encoded protein is CASSQFGAGASGYTF.